Shown below are 25 T cell receptor beta chains from a single sample sequenced in a study of blood T cell repertoires in COVID-19. Method: immunoSEQ multiplex PCR; TCRdb's copy keeps in-frame clones and lacks some. The data contain 87,000 or so clones, around 90% of them singletons. Material for sequencing was peripheral blood. These receptors came from a man older than 75 with acute or convalescent COVID-19.

The chain combines TRBV5-1 with TRBJ1-1; the D is unclear. The germline gives CDR1 SGHRS, CDR2 YFSETQ. Trimming stripped 5 bases from V and 1 base from J, with 15 bases between. The CDR3 sequence is 15 residues long. DNA of the CDR3: TGCGCCAGCAGGGACTCCCCCAACGGGAACACTGAAGCTTTCTTT. It codes for CASRDSPNGNTEAFF.

This clone was detected only once. The chain is built from TRBV10-3 and TRBJ1-3; TRBD1 matches 7 bases. V gave up 6 bases and J gave up 2 bases; unmatched junction bases: 7. The CDR3 loop spans 15 amino acids. From germline, CDR1 is ENHRY and CDR2 SYGVKD. This CDR3 reads CAISLTGTPGNTIYF. CDR3 DNA: TGTGCCATCAGCTTGACAGGGACTCCTGGAAACACCATATATTTT.

The chain combines TRBV7-6 with TRBJ1-1, with TRBD1 identical over 7 bases. The CDR3 extends over 14 amino acids. Per germline, CDR1 SGHVS and CDR2 FNYEAQ. Germline trimming cut 5 bases from V and 7 bases from J; bases unmatched to any gene: 10. The CDR3 region is CASSQTGVGGEAFF. The CDR3 nucleotides are TGTGCCAGCAGCCAAACAGGGGTTGGGGGTGAAGCTTTCTTT.

V usage is TRBV5-1 and J usage is TRBJ1-5; D unclear. The germline V gene has CDR1 SGHRS and CDR2 YFSETQ. The ends were cut back, 0 bases at V and 0 bases at J, with 7 bases in the middle. The CDR3 has 15 amino acids. CDR3 sequence: CASSLDGYSNQPQHF. The DNA of the CDR3 is TGCGCCAGCAGCTTGGACGGTTATAGCAATCAGCCCCAGCATTTT.

This chain joins TRBV28 and TRBJ1-1, with D unresolved. The CDR3 covers 11 residues. CDR1 and CDR2 (germline): MDHEN, SYDVKM. Trimming pared 8 bases from V and 1 base from J, leaving 5 bases between. In nucleotides, the CDR3 is TGTGCCAGCCTTAAGAACACTGAAGCTTTCTTT. It specifies CASLKNTEAFF.

This chain joins TRBV14 and TRBJ2-6, with TRBD2 matching 7 bases. This CDR3 region has 20 residues. Looked up from germline, CDR1 is SGHDN and CDR2 is FVKESK. V was pared by 1 base and J by 0 bases, with 12 bases of the junction left unmatched. The CDR3 is CASSQVRTRGGFSGANVLTF. CDR3 in DNA: TGTGCCAGCAGCCAAGTTCGTACCCGGGGAGGGTTCTCTGGGGCCAACGTCCTGACTTTC.

The J gene is TRBJ1-1, the V gene TRBV2; D unclear. The CDR3 is 14 residues long. CDR1 and CDR2 (germline): SNHLY, FYNNEI. V was shortened by 1 base and J by 6 bases, with 12 bases between the two germline ends. The CDR3 region is CASSEGRGWAEAFF. As DNA, the CDR3 is TGTGCCAGCAGTGAAGGCCGGGGTTGGGCTGAAGCTTTCTTT.

This clone has a handful of counts. The rearrangement links TRBV5-4 to TRBJ2-7, with D hard to call. Germline values: CDR1 SGHNT, CDR2 YYREEE (reference sequence). The CDR3 loop spans 15 amino acids. Deletions cut 0 bases from V and 0 bases from J, with 10 bases between. In nucleotides, the CDR3 is TGTGCCAGCAGCTTGGCCGCCGATAGCTCCTACGAGCAGTACTTC. Its translation: CASSLAADSSYEQYF.

This rearrangement joins TRBV5-1 to TRBJ2-1; 9 positions agree with TRBD1. After removal of 4 bases from V and 5 bases from J, the junction contained 7 bases not matched to a gene. CDR1 and CDR2 from the germline V gene are SGHRS and YFSETQ. The CDR3 totals 15 residues. Written as DNA, the CDR3 is TGCGCCAGCAGCGGACCGACAGGGGGTAACAATGAGCAGTTCTTC. It translates to CASSGPTGGNNEQFF.

This clone was observed once. The chain uses TRBV7-6 and TRBJ1-3; D gene unclear. This CDR3 spans 15 amino acids. Germline V gene data show CDR1 as SGHVS and CDR2 as FNYEAQ. V gave up 4 bases and J gave up 1 base, with 11 bases separating them. The CDR3 protein is CASSSLTRSGNTIYF. CDR3 nucleotides: TGTGCCAGCAGCTCGTTGACACGTTCTGGAAACACCATATATTTT.

This chain uses TRBV6-2 or TRBV6-3 with TRBJ1-5, with a tentative D call TRBD1 (6 bases). This CDR3 has 16 amino acids. Trimming removed 5 bases from V and 5 bases from J, with 19 bases in between. The V gene's germline CDR1 is MNHEY and CDR2 SVGEGT. The CDR3, as DNA: TGTGCCAGCAGTGATGGAGGAGGGGGGGCGTATCAGCCCCAGCATTTT. It is translated as CASSDGGGGAYQPQHF.

This sequence joins TRBV6-2 or TRBV6-3 and TRBJ2-5, with 10 bases that match TRBD2. The CDR3 is 17 amino acids. Trimming at V came to 0 bases and at J to 5 bases, leaving 9 bases not matched to a gene. Germline V gene data show CDR1 as MNHEY and CDR2 as SVGEGT. CDR3 sequence (DNA): TGTGCCAGCAGTTACTCGCCAGCGGGGGGGCCCCGGGAGACCCAGTACTTC. Its protein is CASSYSPAGGPRETQYF.

This chain connects TRBV7-2 to TRBJ2-7; 8 bases align to TRBD1. Germline V CDR1 and CDR2: SGHTA, FQGNSA. The V gene end was trimmed by 0 bases and the J gene end by 3 bases; junction bases not matched to a gene: 4. This CDR3 spans 15 amino acids. The CDR3 sequence: CASSLALGQVYEQYF. In DNA, the CDR3 is TGTGCCAGCAGCTTAGCCCTGGGACAGGTCTACGAGCAGTACTTC.

The V gene is TRBV6-2 or TRBV6-3, the J gene TRBJ2-7, with 9 bases matching TRBD1. Germline V gives CDR1 MNHEY, CDR2 SVGEGT. V lost 5 bases and J lost 1; bases outside the gene matches: 6. This CDR3 has 15 residues. The CDR3 bases are TGTGCCAGCAGTCACCCTGGACAGGGGTCCTACGAGCAGTACTTC. Residues: CASSHPGQGSYEQYF.

This clone was counted once. The rearrangement uses TRBV19 and TRBJ1-1, with D possibly being TRBD1 (6 bases). Germline V lookup: CDR1 LNHDA, CDR2 SQIVND (reference sequence). This CDR3 spans 15 amino acids. The V and J ends lost 3 bases and 1 base respectively, with 12 bases between them. The CDR3 spells CASSIEGQRNTEAFF. The CDR3 nucleotides read TGTGCCAGTAGTATCGAAGGACAGAGGAACACTGAAGCTTTCTTT.

V usage is TRBV19 and J usage is TRBJ2-7, with D perhaps TRBD2 (6 bases). The CDR3 is 15 amino acids. Germline assignment: CDR1 LNHDA and CDR2 SQIVND (reference sequence). V lost 3 bases, J lost 3 bases, and 15 bases lay in between. CDR3 DNA: TGTGCCAGTAGTATCGGGGCTAGCGCACACTACGAGCAGTACTTC. This gives the protein CASSIGASAHYEQYF.

V usage is TRBV18 and J usage is TRBJ1-2; D remains ambiguous. The CDR3 sequence is 15 residues long. Germline V CDR1 and CDR2: KGHSH, LQKENI. V was cut by 0 bases and J by 4 bases, with 12 bases left in between. The CDR3 spells CASSPPTGLLYGYTF. In nucleotides, the CDR3 is TGTGCCAGCTCACCACCCACGGGATTACTCTATGGCTACACCTTC.

This chain connects TRBV5-4 to TRBJ2-5; 14 bases line up with TRBD2. Germline V gives CDR1 SGHNT, CDR2 YYREEE (reference sequence). V lost 3 bases to trimming and J lost 0 bases; unmatched junction nucleotides: 7. The CDR3 runs 18 residues. The CDR3 nucleotides are TGTGCCAGCAGCTCTCCGGGACTAGCGGGAGCAAACCAAGAGACCCAGTACTTC. This encodes CASSSPGLAGANQETQYF.

V usage is TRBV18 and J usage is TRBJ1-3; D is undetermined. The germline V and J ends were trimmed by 1 base and 4 bases, with 17 bases remaining between them. The CDR3 loop spans 17 amino acids. The V gene's germline CDR1 is KGHSH and CDR2 LQKENI. In DNA, the CDR3 is TGTGCCAGCTCACCACAAGACATGGCCTTGGGCGGAAACACCATATATTTT. Translated, it gives CASSPQDMALGGNTIYF.

The rearrangement joins TRBV4-1 to TRBJ2-2; TRBD2 matches 8 bases. The CDR3 consists of 16 residues. Per the germline V gene, CDR1 is MGHRA and CDR2 is YSYEKL. V lost 1 base to trimming and J lost 6 bases; unmatched junction nucleotides: 7. CDR3: CASSQVPSGRAGELFF. The CDR3 coding sequence is TGCGCCAGCAGCCAAGTCCCCAGCGGGAGAGCCGGGGAGCTGTTTTTT.

The rearrangement uses TRBV28 and TRBJ2-1, with 9 positions matching TRBD2. The CDR3 runs to 15 residues. Trimming cost V 5 bases and J 5 bases; bases outside gene matches: 7. Germline CDR1 and CDR2: MDHEN and SYDVKM. The CDR3 here is CASSPPSGKDNEQFF. Here the CDR3 DNA reads TGTGCCAGCAGTCCCCCTAGCGGGAAAGACAATGAGCAGTTCTTC. Using reference TRBV28 and TRBJ2-1 for the parts outside the CDR3, the full variable domain is DVKVTQSSRYLVKRTGEKVFLECVQDMDHENMFWYRQDPGLGLRLIYFSYDVKMKEKGDIPEGYSVSREKKERFSLILESASTNQTSMYLCASSPPSGKDNEQFFGPGTRLTVL.

CDR3 sequence reads: CASSRQGQETQYF. CDR3 nucleotide sequence: TGCGCCAGCAGCCGACAGGGCCAAGAGACCCAGTACTTC. The chain is built from TRBV5-1 and TRBJ2-5; 7 positions agree with TRBD1. The J segment lost 1 base and the V segment lost 4 bases, leaving 1 base of the junction unmatched. Germline V gene sequence: CDR1 SGHRS, CDR2 YFSETQ. CDR3 size: 13 residues.

The genes are TRBV6-6 and TRBJ1-1, with a weak D call TRBD1 (6 bases). Germline V CDR1 and CDR2: MNHNY, SVGAGI (reference sequence). This CDR3 region has 14 residues. Trimming pared 2 bases from V and 1 base from J, leaving 8 bases between. In DNA, the CDR3 is TGTGCCAGCAGTTACGCAGGGGAGAACACTGAAGCTTTCTTT. Translation: CASSYAGENTEAFF.

This chain links TRBV9 with TRBJ1-1; possible D gene TRBD1, 6 bases. The V and J ends lost 4 bases and 0 bases respectively, with 10 bases between them. Germline CDR1 and CDR2: SGDLS and YYNGEE. There are 14 residues in the CDR3. The CDR3, as DNA: TGTGCCAGCAGCTCGGGACAAATGAACACTGAAGCTTTCTTT. This codes for CASSSGQMNTEAFF.

This clone was seen just once. J is TRBJ1-3 and V is TRBV19, with 7 bases fitting TRBD1. CDR3 length equals 15 residues. J lost 0 bases, V lost 4 bases, and 3 bases had no gene match. Germline values: CDR1 LNHDA, CDR2 SQIVND (reference sequence). The CDR3 here is CASSTRDSSGNTIYF. In nucleotides, the CDR3 is TGTGCCAGTAGTACCCGGGACAGCTCTGGAAACACCATATATTTT.